These 27 T cell receptor beta chains were all obtained from the same sample, sequenced in a study of CD8 T cells in ankylosing spondylitis. Their antigen targets remain unknown. General study findings and limits: In ankylosing spondylitis blood, a motif of eight highly homologous TCR beta variants appeared characteristic.

Using its own MiXCR run on the 5' RACE reads, TCRdb lists one record per CDR3 protein. This repertoire shows just under 550,000 distinct CDR3 sequences, roughly 13% found once; its top ten account for nearly 7%. The sequenced sample consisted of blood, either unsorted or a sorted T cell fraction (not recorded which). These receptors all come from a male donor with ankylosing spondylitis.

This clonotype was detected many times. The CDR3 is CASSESITGNYGYTF. CDR3 bases: TGCGCCAGCAGTGAGTCGATTACGGGGAACTATGGCTACACCTTC. The genes are TRBV10-1 and TRBJ1-2; no clear D gene. Germline lookup yields CDR1 WNHNN and CDR2 SYGVQD (reference sequence). The CDR3 totals 15 residues. V lost 0 bases, J lost 2 bases, and 10 bases lay in between.

The sample holds many counts of this clonotype. The V and J genes are TRBV27 and TRBJ2-5; a possible D gene is TRBD2 (7 bases). The V end lost 2 bases, the J end lost 5 bases, and 24 bases lay between the germline ends. CDR3 length equals 18 residues. Germline-derived CDR1 and CDR2 are MNHEY and SMNVEV (reference sequence). CDR3 sequence (DNA): TGTGCCAGCAGTTTAAACCAGTACAGGGTCAGGGGAGGGGAGACCCAGTACTTC. Protein sequence: CASSLNQYRVRGGETQYF.

This clonotype has a handful of counts. The V and J genes are TRBV18 and TRBJ1-1, with unresolved D. The V gene's germline CDR1 is KGHSH and CDR2 LQKENI. V was pared by 6 bases and J by 1 base, with 12 bases between. There are 14 residues in the CDR3. The CDR3 nucleotides are TGTGCCAGCTCCAAAACCGAGGCGAACACTGAAGCTTTCTTT. This translates into CASSKTEANTEAFF.

This clonotype was observed a few times. This rearrangement joins TRBV18 to TRBJ1-3; D is possibly TRBD1 (6 bases). The V gene lost 3 bases and the J gene lost 3 bases, with 21 bases spanning the gap. Germline CDR1 and CDR2: KGHSH and LQKENI. The CDR3 runs 18 residues. The CDR3: CASSPNFPGDTDGNTIYF. The CDR3 nucleotides are TGTGCCAGCTCACCCAATTTTCCAGGGGATACAGATGGAAACACCATATATTTT.

The rearrangement links TRBV27 to TRBJ2-3; maybe TRBD1 (5 bases). Trimming shortened V by 5 bases and J by 2 bases, and 17 bases separated the two germline ends. Germline V lookup: CDR1 MNHEY, CDR2 SMNVEV (reference sequence). CDR3 length equals 16 residues. The CDR3 protein is CASSRSLGPATDTQYF. The CDR3 nucleotides read TGTGCCAGCAGTAGATCGTTGGGGCCAGCCACAGATACGCAGTATTTT.

V gene TRBV12-3 or TRBV12-4 combines with J gene TRBJ2-7, with D possibly matching TRBD1 (5 bases). The CDR3 loop spans 13 amino acids. V lost 6 bases and J 7 bases, leaving 16 bases between the germline ends. CDR3 DNA: TGTGCCAGCAGCCTGGGGCACTCTGGGGAGCAGTACGTC. Its translation is CASSLGHSGEQYV.

This clonotype was detected a few times. The V call is TRBV12-3 or TRBV12-4, the J call TRBJ2-3; 9 bases are a match to TRBD1. CDR3 length: 15 residues. The V gene end was trimmed by 4 bases and the J gene end by 4 bases; junction bases not matched to a gene: 6. DNA for the CDR3: TGTGCCAGCAGTTCGACAGGGGGTATGGCAGATACGCAGTATTTT. Translating gives CASSSTGGMADTQYF.

This clonotype was seen a few times. A junction end diverges from the germline sequence, so it may reflect a read error. The J gene is TRBJ2-1, the V gene TRBV11-2, with 7 bases identical to TRBD2. The CDR3 contains 13 residues. CDR1 SGHAT and CDR2 FQNNGV come from the germline V gene. The DNA of the CDR3 is TGTGCCAGCTCACGAAATAGTAGGGAGGGCCGGGTCTTC. This codes for CASSRNSREGRVF.

The chain links TRBV5-1 to TRBJ2-3; 7 bases line up with TRBD1. V was clipped by 4 bases and J by 4 bases; unmatched bases: 6. There are 14 residues in the CDR3. Germline CDR1 reads SGHRS; CDR2 reads YFSETQ. The CDR3 region has the DNA TGCGCCAGCAGCCCTGTTCAGGGGGCAGATACGCAGTATTTT. Amino acids: CASSPVQGADTQYF.

This clonotype has ten or more counts. The CDR3: CASSLGSSMNTEAFF. Written as DNA, the CDR3 is TGCGCCAGCAGCTTGGGCTCCAGCATGAACACTGAAGCTTTCTTT. The V gene is TRBV5-1, the J gene TRBJ1-1, with D uncertain. The CDR3 length is 15 residues. Germline V gene lookup returns CDR1 SGHRS and CDR2 YFSETQ. The V and J ends lost 0 bases and 0 bases respectively, with 9 bases between them.

The chain couples TRBV7-8 to TRBJ1-2; D gene unclear. The CDR3 loop spans 12 amino acids. Germline V lookup: CDR1 SGHVS, CDR2 FQNEAQ. With 5 bases removed from V and 1 base from J, the gap between germline ends came to 5 bases. Here the CDR3 reads CASSLNNYGYTF. The CDR3 DNA sequence: TGTGCCAGCAGCCTCAATAACTATGGCTACACCTTC.

The V call is TRBV28, the J call TRBJ1-1; TRBD1 agrees at 7 bases. CDR1 MDHEN and CDR2 SYDVKM come from the germline V gene. The J segment lost 9 bases and the V segment lost 5 bases, leaving 21 bases of the junction unmatched. The CDR3 sequence is 17 residues long. The CDR3 DNA is TGTGCCAGCAGTAGGGGGGGGACAGCCCAATCCGGGGGAAAAGCTTTCTTT. Its translation: CASSRGGTAQSGGKAFF.

In the case of this clonotype: One base away lies a much larger clone, so this may be a sequencing read error. The chain has TRBV2 and TRBJ2-7; D call uncertain. The CDR3 sequence is 13 residues long. Germline CDR1 SNHLY, CDR2 FYNNEI. Trimming shortened V by 4 bases and J by 3 bases, and 10 bases separated the two germline ends. CDR3 DNA: TGTGCCAGCAGTGGAGACTCCTTCTACGAGCAGTACGTC. It translates to CASSGDSFYEQYV.

The gene calls are TRBV3-1 and TRBJ1-2, with TRBD1 identical over 9 bases. V gave up 4 bases and J gave up 8 bases; unmatched junction bases: 11. The germline CDR1 and CDR2 sequences are LGHDT and YNNKEL (reference sequence). The CDR3 extends over 15 amino acids. Written as DNA, the CDR3 is TGTGCCAGCAGCCCGGGACAGGGAGGCATCGGGGGCTACACCTTC. Its translation: CASSPGQGGIGGYTF. Combining the CDR3 with reference TRBV3-1 and TRBJ1-2 gives the whole variable domain DTAVSQTPKYLVTQMGNDKSIKCEQNLGHDTMYWYKQDSKKFLKIMFSYNNKELIINETVPNRFSPKSPDKAHLNLHINSLELGDSAVYFCASSPGQGGIGGYTFGSGTRLTVV.

The V call is TRBV6-1, the J call TRBJ2-1; 7 bases align to TRBD1. Germline CDR1 and CDR2: MNHNS and SASEGT. There are 15 residues in the CDR3. The V and J ends lost 1 base and 4 bases, in that order; junction bases with no gene match: 4. The CDR3 here is CASSEGRTGYNEQFF. CDR3 bases: TGTGCCAGCAGTGAAGGTAGGACAGGATACAATGAGCAGTTCTTC.

The V and J genes are TRBV9 and TRBJ1-2; D call uncertain. The germline V and J ends were trimmed by 0 bases and 7 bases, with 4 bases remaining between them. This CDR3 is built from 11 residues. The germline CDR1 and CDR2 sequences are SGDLS and YYNGEE. In DNA, the CDR3 is TGTGCCAGCAGCGTAGGTGGTGGCTACACCTTC. Protein: CASSVGGGYTF.

This clonotype was seen at least ten times. The rearrangement joins TRBV27 to TRBJ2-7, with TRBD1 matching over 8 bases. The CDR3 consists of 15 residues. V lost 4 bases to trimming and J lost 2 bases; unmatched junction nucleotides: 7. Germline V gives CDR1 MNHEY, CDR2 SMNVEV (reference sequence). Here the CDR3 DNA reads TGTGCCAGCAGTTCCTGGGAGACAGGGGCCTACGAGCAGTACTTC. This translates into CASSSWETGAYEQYF.

This sequence joins TRBV7-7 and TRBJ2-7; TRBD1 agrees at 8 bases. The germline gives CDR1 SSHAT, CDR2 FNYEAQ (reference sequence). There are 13 residues in the CDR3. Losses at the gene ends were 5 bases for V and 6 bases for J; bases not matched to a gene: 6. CDR3 bases: TGTGCCAGCAGCACCGACAGGGGTAGCGAGCAGTACTTC. As protein: CASSTDRGSEQYF.

There are many counts of this clonotype. The chain is built from TRBV12-3 or TRBV12-4 and TRBJ1-6; 8 nucleotides agree with TRBD1. V dropped 6 bases and J dropped 7; count of bases not matched to a gene: 8. This CDR3 contains 15 residues. CDR3 residues: CASRGTGDRNSPLHF. The CDR3 nucleotides are TGTGCCAGCAGGGGGACAGGCGACCGGAATTCACCCCTCCACTTT.

The chain uses TRBV24-1 and TRBJ2-5, with D possibly TRBD2 on 6 matching bases. V gave up 10 bases and J gave up 1 base, with 12 bases separating them. Germline CDR1 KGHDR, CDR2 SFDVKD. This CDR3 is built from 13 residues. The CDR3: CATSGVIQETQYF. CDR3 nucleotides: TGTGCCACTTCGGGAGTAATCCAAGAGACCCAGTACTTC.

The V call is TRBV5-1, the J call TRBJ1-5; D is possibly TRBD1 (5 bases). Germline CDR1 SGHRS, CDR2 YFSETQ. Trimming took 4 bases from V and 1 from J, leaving 9 bases between them. This CDR3 comprises 14 residues. Written as DNA, the CDR3 is TGCGCCAGCAGCCCGGACAAGAGCAATCAGCCCCAGCATTTT. Translated: CASSPDKSNQPQHF.

This clonotype has ten or more counts. The chain combines TRBV28 with TRBJ2-5; 13 bases are a match to TRBD2. Losses at the gene ends were 8 bases for V and 4 bases for J; bases not matched to a gene: 4. Germline assignment: CDR1 MDHEN and CDR2 SYDVKM. CDR3 length: 14 amino acids. The DNA for the CDR3 is TGTGCCAGCCGGACTAGCGGGAGTGGAGAGACCCAGTACTTC. This encodes CASRTSGSGETQYF.

This chain joins TRBV20-1 and TRBJ2-3; possible D gene TRBD2, 6 bases. Germline loops: CDR1 DFQATT, CDR2 SNEGSKA (reference sequence). The V end was cut by 6 bases, the J end by 0 bases, with 13 bases between. The CDR3 contains 14 residues. CDR3 sequence reads: CSANLASSTDTQYF. CDR3 nucleotides: TGCAGTGCCAACCTAGCGTCTAGCACAGATACGCAGTATTTT.

This clonotype was picked up a small number of times. The chain is built from TRBV20-1 and TRBJ2-5, with TRBD1 matching 7 bases. Germline-derived CDR1 and CDR2 are DFQATT and SNEGSKA (reference sequence). The CDR3 is 13 residues long. Trimming removed 6 bases from V and 2 bases from J; junction bases left unmatched: 6. The CDR3 DNA is TGCAGTGCCTATCGGGACAGTCAAGAGACCCAGTACTTC. Translating gives CSAYRDSQETQYF.

This chain joins TRBV5-4 and TRBJ1-2; weak D call: TRBD1 (6 bases). Germline CDR1 reads SGHNT; CDR2 reads YYREEE (reference sequence). The CDR3 length is 18 residues. V was trimmed by 2 bases and J by 1 base, leaving 21 bases between them. For the CDR3, the DNA is TGTGCCAGCAGCTTACGGGGGAGCACGATAGGGGGTAACTATGGCTACACCTTC. Translated: CASSLRGSTIGGNYGYTF.

The chain is built from TRBV10-3 and TRBJ1-5, with D unresolved. V shed 0 bases and J shed 9 bases, with 15 bases lying between them. The CDR3 has 15 residues. Germline assignment: CDR1 ENHRY and CDR2 SYGVKD. CDR3 DNA sequence: TGTGCCATCAGTGAGTCCTCGCCTAACACCGGGCCCCAGCATTTT. Translated: CAISESSPNTGPQHF.

This clonotype has only a few counts. V usage is TRBV11-3 and J usage is TRBJ2-1; the D is unclear. CDR3 length: 13 amino acids. With 2 bases removed from V and 5 bases from J, the gap between germline ends came to 7 bases. Germline lookup yields CDR1 SGHNT and CDR2 YENEEA. The CDR3 loop reads CASSLLRNNEQFF. The CDR3, as DNA: TGTGCCAGCAGCTTATTAAGGAACAATGAGCAGTTCTTC.